The 20 T cell receptor beta chains listed next were all sequenced from one sample in a study of shared clonotypes between healthy human individuals. The repertoire was sequenced with immunoSEQ multiplex PCR; TCRdb's copy has only in-frame clones and lacks some. The repertoire consists of some 1 million clones, with about 74% occurring once and the leading ten covering over 1.3%. The sequencing sample was made of memory CD4+ T cells sorted from blood. Specified subset: CD45RA-negative fraction. The origin of the receptors is a man between 18 and 29 years old in good health.

This clone was detected a few times. The V and J genes are TRBV5-4 and TRBJ2-5; 12 bases are shared with TRBD2. Germline assignment: CDR1 SGHNT and CDR2 YYREEE (reference sequence). V shed 4 bases and J 5 bases; nucleotides not matched to a gene: 12. The CDR3 totals 17 residues. This CDR3 is CASSRSSGGALSETQYF. The CDR3 coding sequence is TGTGCCAGCAGCCGTTCTAGCGGGGGGGCCCTGTCGGAGACCCAGTACTTC.

V gene TRBV28 combines with J gene TRBJ1-1, with D tentatively TRBD1 (6 bases). Germline CDR1 MDHEN, CDR2 SYDVKM. Between the trimmed V and J ends, which lost 3 bases and 3 bases, there was a span of 14 bases. CDR3 length: 15 residues. Here the CDR3 DNA reads TGTGCCAGCAGTTTGGGGGGGCGATCGGACACTGAAGCTTTCTTT. It specifies CASSLGGRSDTEAFF.

V usage is TRBV6-1 and J usage is TRBJ2-3, with 10 positions matching TRBD2. Germline values: CDR1 MNHNS, CDR2 SASEGT. CDR3 length: 16 residues. The V gene end was trimmed by 3 bases and the J gene end by 0 bases; junction bases not matched to a gene: 3. The chain's CDR3 is CASSDLLAGSTDTQYF. The CDR3 DNA is TGTGCCAGCAGTGACCTACTAGCGGGGAGCACAGATACGCAGTATTTT.

This chain joins TRBV25-1 and TRBJ2-4; D is possibly TRBD1 (6 bases). Germline V CDR1 and CDR2: MGHDK, SYGVNS. The CDR3 is 13 residues long. V lost 6 bases and J lost 6, with 12 bases in between. In nucleotides, the CDR3 is TGTGCCAGCAGAGCACTGGACAGAAACATTCAGTACTTC. Translated: CASRALDRNIQYF.

This clone turned up a few times. This chain links TRBV28 with TRBJ1-5; D call uncertain. The CDR3 totals 12 residues. The ends were cut back, 7 bases at V and 7 bases at J, with 11 bases in the middle. Germline V lookup: CDR1 MDHEN, CDR2 SYDVKM. Written as DNA, the CDR3 is TGTGCCAGCACCTCCCTCACCCAGCCCCAGCATTTT. As protein: CASTSLTQPQHF.

CDR3 sequence reads: CASSLNPGWGSLHF. DNA for the CDR3: TGTGCCAGCAGCCTCAATCCAGGGTGGGGGAGCTTGCATTTT. V gene TRBV7-2 combines with J gene TRBJ1-5; D is possibly TRBD1 (5 bases). The CDR3 covers 14 residues. CDR1 is SGHTA, CDR2 FQGNSA, per germline. The V gene lost 5 bases and the J gene lost 15 bases, with 23 bases spanning the gap.

The rearrangement links TRBV7-9 to TRBJ2-1, with TRBD2 matching over 9 bases. The ends lost 5 bases at V and 4 bases at J; junction bases unmatched: 6. Germline V CDR1 and CDR2: SEHNR, FQNEAQ (reference sequence). The CDR3 is 15 amino acids. CDR3 in DNA: TGTGCCAGCAGCGTTAGCGGGAGAGCTTACAATGAGCAGTTCTTC. Amino acid sequence: CASSVSGRAYNEQFF.

Only a few counts were recorded for this clone. The V call is TRBV5-1, the J call TRBJ2-3; TRBD2 aligns across 8 bases. The CDR3 runs 14 residues. Losses at the gene ends were 7 bases for V and 5 bases for J; bases not matched to a gene: 9. The germline V gene encodes CDR1 SGHRS and CDR2 YFSETQ. The CDR3 protein is CASSVAGYGDTQYF. CDR3 coding DNA: TGCGCCAGCTCCGTAGCGGGGTATGGAGATACGCAGTATTTT.

The CDR3 DNA sequence: TGTGCCAGCAAGGAGTTCCAGGGAGGCACTGAAGCTTTCTTT. It is translated as CASKEFQGGTEAFF. This chain links TRBV2 with TRBJ1-1; a weak D match, TRBD1 (5 bases). Per the germline V gene, CDR1 is SNHLY and CDR2 is FYNNEI. The CDR3 consists of 14 residues. Trimming shortened V by 7 bases and J by 4 bases, and 16 bases separated the two germline ends.

CDR3 sequence reads: CASSPGLAGFTGELFF. CDR3 sequence (DNA): TGTGCCAGCAGCCCGGGACTAGCGGGATTCACCGGGGAGCTGTTTTTT. The chain couples TRBV14 to TRBJ2-2; TRBD2 matches at 13 bases. The ends lost 4 bases at V and 4 bases at J; junction bases unmatched: 3. The CDR3 is 16 amino acids. Germline V gives CDR1 SGHDN, CDR2 FVKESK.

The gene calls are TRBV6-5 and TRBJ1-6; 8 nucleotides align to TRBD1. The CDR3 totals 13 residues. V shed 7 bases and J 10 bases; nucleotides not matched to a gene: 6. The germline CDR1 and CDR2 sequences are MNHEY and SVGAGI. CDR3 DNA: TGTGCCAGCACCTCAGGGGGCAGGTCACCCCTCCACTTT. As protein: CASTSGGRSPLHF.

This chain connects TRBV10-1 to TRBJ2-1; D is uncertain. This CDR3 has 11 residues. Trimming cost V 6 bases and J 5 bases, with 5 bases left between them. Per the germline V gene, CDR1 is WNHNN and CDR2 is SYGVQD (reference sequence). CDR3: CASSLNNEQFF. The CDR3 DNA follows: TGCGCCAGCAGCTTAAACAATGAGCAGTTCTTC.

The V call is TRBV9, the J call TRBJ2-5, with 13 bases identical to TRBD2. In germline, CDR1 is SGDLS, CDR2 YYNGEE. The trim removed 4 bases at V and 5 bases at J, leaving 8 bases unmatched. The CDR3 is made up of 16 amino acids. Written as DNA, the CDR3 is TGTGCCAGCAGCCCTCGGACTAGCGGGAGTGGGGAGACCCAGTACTTC. Its translation: CASSPRTSGSGETQYF.

This clone appeared a single time. The gene calls are TRBV18 and TRBJ2-5; 7 positions agree with TRBD1. CDR1 and CDR2 from the germline V gene are KGHSH and LQKENI. The J segment lost 2 bases and the V segment lost 3 bases, leaving 6 bases of the junction unmatched. The CDR3 spans 15 residues. Here the CDR3 DNA reads TGTGCCAGCTCACCGGGACAGAAACAGCAAGAGACCCAGTACTTC. Residues: CASSPGQKQQETQYF.

The chain couples TRBV5-8 to TRBJ2-7, with D possibly being TRBD2 (6 bases). The CDR3 is 17 amino acids. Trimming took off 0 bases at V and 3 bases at J, with 19 bases between the two ends. CDR1 SGHTS and CDR2 YDEGEE come from the germline V gene. CDR3 residues: CASSLVRDSINVYEQYF. CDR3 bases: TGTGCCAGCAGCTTGGTCAGGGACTCCATAAACGTCTACGAGCAGTACTTC. The entire variable domain, with the rest obtained from reference TRBV5-8 and TRBJ2-7, is as follows: EAGVTQSPTHLIKTRGQQATLRCSPISGHTSVYWYQQALGLGLQFLLWYDEGEERNRGNFPPRFSGRQFPNYSSELNVNALELEDSALYLCASSLVRDSINVYEQYFGPGTRLTVT.

The chain links TRBV30 to TRBJ1-2; TRBD1 is a possible D gene (6 bases). CDR3 length: 13 amino acids. Germline CDR1 GTSNPN, CDR2 SVGIG (reference sequence). CDR3 sequence reads: CAFLTGTNYGYTF. Here the CDR3 DNA reads TGTGCTTTTCTCACAGGGACTAACTATGGCTACACCTTC.

This clone was detected only a few times. The genes are TRBV6-6 and TRBJ2-7; possibly TRBD1 for D (6 bases). The V end lost 1 base, the J end lost 3 bases, and 16 bases lay between the germline ends. The CDR3 contains 16 residues. The V gene's germline CDR1 is MNHNY and CDR2 SVGAGI (reference sequence). The CDR3 region is CASSYYGTQYGYEQYF. The DNA for the CDR3 is TGTGCCAGCAGTTACTATGGGACACAATATGGCTACGAGCAGTACTTC.

This sequence joins TRBV10-1 and TRBJ2-1; 7 bases line up with TRBD2. The germline V gene has CDR1 WNHNN and CDR2 SYGVQD (reference sequence). V lost 0 bases, J lost 7 bases, and 0 bases stayed unmatched. The CDR3 length is 13 residues. The CDR3 spells CASSESGGNEQFF. In DNA form, the CDR3 reads TGCGCCAGCAGTGAGTCCGGGGGGAATGAGCAGTTCTTC.

A note on this clone: This may arise from a read error, as a much more abundant clone is one base away. Other DNA sequences in the same sample also yield this CDR3. This sequence joins TRBV7-3 and TRBJ1-3, with D unclear. V was clipped by 2 bases and J by 2 bases, with 7 bases between them. CDR3 length equals 14 residues. Per the germline V gene, CDR1 is SGHTA and CDR2 is FQGTGA. This CDR3 reads CASSLGGTGNTIYF. CDR3 coding DNA: TGTGCCAGCAGCTTAGGAGGGACTGGAAACACCATATATTTT.

This clone has a single count. This chain uses TRBV19 with TRBJ2-7; 15 bases fit TRBD2. The ends lost 6 bases at V and 6 bases at J; junction bases unmatched: 3. The CDR3 spans 14 residues. Germline CDR1 reads LNHDA; CDR2 reads SQIVND (reference sequence). CDR3 DNA: TGTGCCAGTAGCAAGGGACTAGCGGGGGGCGAGCAGTACTTC. Translating gives CASSKGLAGGEQYF.